This T cell receptor (beta chain) was sequenced in a study of blood T cells in healthy people across ages. Combining a sample-barcoded 5' primer with a J-beta primer mix, a second PCR ran for roughly 6 to 12 cycles. TCRdb ran MiXCR on the 5' RACE reads and lists one entry per CDR3 protein. The sample records 780,000 or so distinct CDR3 sequences, about 55% being singletons. This CDR3 has 12 residues. Per the germline V gene, CDR1 is DFQATT and CDR2 is SNEGSKA (reference sequence). V dropped 2 bases and J dropped 7 bases, with 11 bases sitting between them. The TCR sequence derives from a man older than 75 in good health. The rearrangement joins TRBV20-1 to TRBJ2-5; no definite D call. The sequencing input was blood. In nucleotides, the CDR3 is TGCAGTGCTAGACTTCCCTCCGGGACCCAGTACTTC. Amino acid sequence: CSARLPSGTQYF.